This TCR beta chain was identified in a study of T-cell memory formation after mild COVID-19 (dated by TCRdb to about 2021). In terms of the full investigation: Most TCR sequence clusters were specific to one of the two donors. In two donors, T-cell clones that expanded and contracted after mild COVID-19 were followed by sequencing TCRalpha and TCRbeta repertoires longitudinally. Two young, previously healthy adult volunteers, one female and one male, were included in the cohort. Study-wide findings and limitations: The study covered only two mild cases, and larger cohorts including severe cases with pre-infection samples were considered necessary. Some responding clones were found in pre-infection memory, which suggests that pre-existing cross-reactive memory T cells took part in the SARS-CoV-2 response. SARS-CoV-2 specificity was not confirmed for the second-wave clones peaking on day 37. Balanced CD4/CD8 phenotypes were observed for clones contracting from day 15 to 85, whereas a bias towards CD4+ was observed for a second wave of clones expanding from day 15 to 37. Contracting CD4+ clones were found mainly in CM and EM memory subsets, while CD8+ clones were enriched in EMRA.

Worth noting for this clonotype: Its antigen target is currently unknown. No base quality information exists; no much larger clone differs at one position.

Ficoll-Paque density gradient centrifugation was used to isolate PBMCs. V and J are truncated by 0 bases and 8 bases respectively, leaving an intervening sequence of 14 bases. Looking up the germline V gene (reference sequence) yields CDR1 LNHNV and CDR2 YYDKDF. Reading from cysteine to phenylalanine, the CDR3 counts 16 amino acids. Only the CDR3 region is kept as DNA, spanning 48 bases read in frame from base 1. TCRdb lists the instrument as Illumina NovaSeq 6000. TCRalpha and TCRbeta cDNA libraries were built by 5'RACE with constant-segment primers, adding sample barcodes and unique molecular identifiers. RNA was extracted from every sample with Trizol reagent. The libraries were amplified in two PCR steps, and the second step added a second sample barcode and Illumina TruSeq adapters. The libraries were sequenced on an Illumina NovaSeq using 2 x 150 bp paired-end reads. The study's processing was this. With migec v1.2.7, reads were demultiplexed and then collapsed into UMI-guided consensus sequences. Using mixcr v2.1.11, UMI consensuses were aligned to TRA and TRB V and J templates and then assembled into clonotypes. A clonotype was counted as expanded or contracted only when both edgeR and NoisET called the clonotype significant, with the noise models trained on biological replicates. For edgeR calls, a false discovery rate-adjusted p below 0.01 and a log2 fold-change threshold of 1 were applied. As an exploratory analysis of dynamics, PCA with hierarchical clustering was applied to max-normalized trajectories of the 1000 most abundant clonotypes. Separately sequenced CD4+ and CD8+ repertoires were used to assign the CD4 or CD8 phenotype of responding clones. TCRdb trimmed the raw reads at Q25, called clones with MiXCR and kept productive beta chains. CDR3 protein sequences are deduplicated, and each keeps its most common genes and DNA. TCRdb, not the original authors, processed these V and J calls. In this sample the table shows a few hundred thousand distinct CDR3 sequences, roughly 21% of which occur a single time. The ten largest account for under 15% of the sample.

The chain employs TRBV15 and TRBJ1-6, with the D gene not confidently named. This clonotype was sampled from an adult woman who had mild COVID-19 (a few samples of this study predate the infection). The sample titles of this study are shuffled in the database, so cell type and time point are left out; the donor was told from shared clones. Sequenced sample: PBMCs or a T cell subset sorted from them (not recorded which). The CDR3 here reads CATSRDDWAGHSPLHF. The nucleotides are TGTGCCACCAGCAGAGATGATTGGGCAGGACATTCACCCCTCCACTTT.